In this sample, the clone carrying this T cell receptor beta chain turned up once. Its antigen is undetermined. Reverse transcription of roughly 0.5 to 1 ug RNA was performed with random hexamers. With immunoSEQ multiplex PCR, TCR beta CDR3 was amplified across 54 Vbeta and 13 Jbeta. TCRdb fed the immunoSEQ multiplex PCR reads into MiXCR, producing one record per CDR3 protein. The table records 100,000 to 110,000 distinct CDR3 sequences, nearly 97% of them present only once. The ends were cut back, 3 bases at V and 3 bases at J, with 9 bases in the middle. Per the germline V gene, CDR1 is LNHNV and CDR2 is YYDKDF (reference sequence). The CDR3 is 14 amino acids. The data are from a study of CD8 T cells in Susac syndrome. Study observations and caveats: The study identified about seventeen and five Susac-specific public clones in total CD8+ and CD8+ TEMRA repertoires. Among active patients and in TEMRA cells, CD8+ clonal expansion in Susac reached its peak.

The clonotype comes from a human donor with Susac syndrome. The chain joins TRBV15 to TRBJ2-1; D gene unclear. The sequenced sample was CD8+ T cells from PBMCs. In DNA form, the CDR3 reads TGTGCCACCAGCAGGAGGCTAGGCTACAATGAGCAGTTCTTC. Its translation: CATSRRLGYNEQFF.